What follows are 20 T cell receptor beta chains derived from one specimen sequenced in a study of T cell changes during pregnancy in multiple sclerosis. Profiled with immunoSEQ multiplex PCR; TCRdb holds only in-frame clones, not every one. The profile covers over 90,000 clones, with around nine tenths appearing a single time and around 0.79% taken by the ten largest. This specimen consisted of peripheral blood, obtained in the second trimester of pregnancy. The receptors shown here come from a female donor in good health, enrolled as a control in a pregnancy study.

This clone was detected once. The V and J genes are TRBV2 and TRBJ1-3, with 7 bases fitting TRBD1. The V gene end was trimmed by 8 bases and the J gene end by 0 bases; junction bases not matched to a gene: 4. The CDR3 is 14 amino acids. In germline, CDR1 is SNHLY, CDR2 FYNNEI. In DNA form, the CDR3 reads TGTGCCAGCTGGGGACAGCCCTCTGGAAACACCATATATTTT. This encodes CASWGQPSGNTIYF.

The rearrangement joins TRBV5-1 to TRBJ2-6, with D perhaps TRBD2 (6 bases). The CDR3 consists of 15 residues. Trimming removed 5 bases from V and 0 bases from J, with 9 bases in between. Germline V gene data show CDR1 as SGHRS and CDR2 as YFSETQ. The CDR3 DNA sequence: TGCGCCAGCAGGGGGGACTTCTCTGGGGCCAACGTCCTGACTTTC. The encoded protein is CASRGDFSGANVLTF.

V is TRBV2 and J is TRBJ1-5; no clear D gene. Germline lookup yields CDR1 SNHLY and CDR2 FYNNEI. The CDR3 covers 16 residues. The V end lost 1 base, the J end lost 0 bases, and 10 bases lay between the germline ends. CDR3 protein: CASSEVLVSSNQPQHF. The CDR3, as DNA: TGTGCCAGCAGTGAAGTTTTGGTCAGTAGCAATCAGCCCCAGCATTTT.

In DNA form, the CDR3 reads TGCGCCAGCAGCTTGGAAGGACTCACGGCTCACAATGAGCAGTTCTTC. Translation: CASSLEGLTAHNEQFF. This chain links TRBV5-1 with TRBJ2-1, with a weak D call TRBD2 (5 bases). V was cut by 0 bases and J by 5 bases, with 15 bases left in between. CDR3 length: 16 residues. Germline V gene sequence: CDR1 SGHRS, CDR2 YFSETQ. Supplemented by reference TRBV5-1 and TRBJ2-1, the full variable domain reads KAGVTQTPRYLIKTRGQQVTLSCSPISGHRSVSWYQQTPGQGLQFLFEYFSETQRNKGNFPGRFSGRQFSNSRSEMNVSTLELGDSALYLCASSLEGLTAHNEQFFGPGTRLTVL.

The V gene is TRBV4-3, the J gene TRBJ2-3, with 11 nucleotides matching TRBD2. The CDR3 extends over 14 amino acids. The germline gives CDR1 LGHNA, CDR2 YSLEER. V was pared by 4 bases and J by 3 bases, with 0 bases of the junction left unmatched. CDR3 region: CASSRLAGTDTQYF. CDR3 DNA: TGCGCCAGCAGCCGACTAGCGGGAACAGATACGCAGTATTTT.

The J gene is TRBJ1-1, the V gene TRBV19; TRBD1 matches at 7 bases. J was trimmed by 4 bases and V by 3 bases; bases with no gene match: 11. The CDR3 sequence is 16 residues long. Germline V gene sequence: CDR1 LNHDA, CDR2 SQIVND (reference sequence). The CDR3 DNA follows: TGTGCCAGTAGTATGGTCAGGGGGATAAGAATCACTGAAGCTTTCTTT. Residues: CASSMVRGIRITEAFF.

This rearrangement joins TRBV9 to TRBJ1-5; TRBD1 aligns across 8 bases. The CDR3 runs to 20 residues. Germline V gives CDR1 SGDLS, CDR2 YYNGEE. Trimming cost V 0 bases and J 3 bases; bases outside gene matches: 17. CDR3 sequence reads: CASSVVQRTGRFYFNQPQHF. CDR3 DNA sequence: TGTGCCAGCAGCGTAGTACAGAGGACAGGGAGATTTTATTTCAATCAGCCCCAGCATTTT.

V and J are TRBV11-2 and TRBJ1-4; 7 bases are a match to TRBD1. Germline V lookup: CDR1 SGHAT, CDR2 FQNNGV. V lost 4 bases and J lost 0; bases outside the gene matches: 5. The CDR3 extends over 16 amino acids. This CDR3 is CASSSHTGATNEKLFF. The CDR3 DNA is TGTGCCAGCAGCTCGCACACAGGGGCAACTAATGAAAAACTGTTTTTT.

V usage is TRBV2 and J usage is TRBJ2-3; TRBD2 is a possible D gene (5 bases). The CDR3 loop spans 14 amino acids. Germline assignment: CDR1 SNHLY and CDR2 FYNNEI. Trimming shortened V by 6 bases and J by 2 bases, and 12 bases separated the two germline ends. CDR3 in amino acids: CASSEGGSTDTQYF. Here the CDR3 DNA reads TGTGCCAGCAGCGAGGGTGGATCCACAGATACGCAGTATTTT.

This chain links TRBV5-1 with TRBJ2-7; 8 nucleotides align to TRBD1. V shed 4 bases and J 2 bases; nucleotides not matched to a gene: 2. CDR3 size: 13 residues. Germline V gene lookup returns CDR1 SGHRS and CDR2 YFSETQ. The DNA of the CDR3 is TGCGCCAGCAGCACACAGGGGGCCTACGAGCAGTACTTC. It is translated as CASSTQGAYEQYF. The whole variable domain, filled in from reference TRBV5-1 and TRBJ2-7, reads KAGVTQTPRYLIKTRGQQVTLSCSPISGHRSVSWYQQTPGQGLQFLFEYFSETQRNKGNFPGRFSGRQFSNSRSEMNVSTLELGDSALYLCASSTQGAYEQYFGPGTRLTVT.

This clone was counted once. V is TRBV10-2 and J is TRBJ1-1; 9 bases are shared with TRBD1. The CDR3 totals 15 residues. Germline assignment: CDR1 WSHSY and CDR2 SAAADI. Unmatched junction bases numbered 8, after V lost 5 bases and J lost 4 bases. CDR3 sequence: CASSMTGGEVTEAFF. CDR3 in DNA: TGCGCCAGCAGTATGACAGGGGGAGAAGTCACTGAAGCTTTCTTT.

In DNA, the CDR3 is TGTGCCAGCAGTTACAGGACAGTGAACACTGAAGCTTTCTTT. Encoded protein: CASSYRTVNTEAFF. The chain uses TRBV6-5 and TRBJ1-1; tentatively, D is TRBD1 (6 bases). Trimming shortened V by 2 bases and J by 0 bases, and 7 bases separated the two germline ends. The CDR3 runs 14 residues. From germline, CDR1 is MNHEY and CDR2 SVGAGI.

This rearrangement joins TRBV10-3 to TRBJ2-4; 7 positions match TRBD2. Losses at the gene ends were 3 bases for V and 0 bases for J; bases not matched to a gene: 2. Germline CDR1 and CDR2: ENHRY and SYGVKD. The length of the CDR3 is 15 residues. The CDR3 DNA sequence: TGTGCCATCAGTGATCTAGCGGAAGCCAAAAACATTCAGTACTTC. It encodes CAISDLAEAKNIQYF.

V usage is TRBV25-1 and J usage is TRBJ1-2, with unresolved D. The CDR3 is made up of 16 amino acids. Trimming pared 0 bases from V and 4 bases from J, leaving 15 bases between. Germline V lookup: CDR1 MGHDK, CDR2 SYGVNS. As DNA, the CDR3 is TGTGCCAGCAGTGAATATCGACGGGGTGGCGGCTATGGCTACACCTTC. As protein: CASSEYRRGGGYGYTF.

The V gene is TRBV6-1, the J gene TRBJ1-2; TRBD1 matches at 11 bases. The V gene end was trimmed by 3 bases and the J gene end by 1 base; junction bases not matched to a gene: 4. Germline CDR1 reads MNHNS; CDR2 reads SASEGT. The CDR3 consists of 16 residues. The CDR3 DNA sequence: TGTGCCAGCAGTGACCGGACAGGGGGCGGTAACTATGGCTACACCTTC. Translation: CASSDRTGGGNYGYTF.

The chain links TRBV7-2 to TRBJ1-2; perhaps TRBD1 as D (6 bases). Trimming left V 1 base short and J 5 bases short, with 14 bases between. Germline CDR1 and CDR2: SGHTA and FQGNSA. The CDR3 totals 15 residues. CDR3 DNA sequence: TGTGCCAGCAGCTTAGGTTCACAGGGAGGGTATGGCTACACCTTC. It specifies CASSLGSQGGYGYTF.

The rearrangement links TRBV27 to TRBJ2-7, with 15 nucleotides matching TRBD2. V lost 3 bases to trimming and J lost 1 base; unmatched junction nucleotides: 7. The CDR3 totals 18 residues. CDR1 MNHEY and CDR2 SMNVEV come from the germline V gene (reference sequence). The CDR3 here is CASSFRTSGGGMSYEQYF. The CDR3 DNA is TGTGCCAGCAGTTTCCGGACTAGCGGGGGGGGCATGTCCTACGAGCAGTACTTC.

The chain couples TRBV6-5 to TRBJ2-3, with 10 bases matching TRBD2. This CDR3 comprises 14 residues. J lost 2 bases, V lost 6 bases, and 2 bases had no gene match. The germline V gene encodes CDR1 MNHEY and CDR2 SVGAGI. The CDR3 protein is CASRLAGPTDTQYF. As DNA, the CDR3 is TGTGCCAGCAGACTAGCGGGACCCACAGATACGCAGTATTTT.

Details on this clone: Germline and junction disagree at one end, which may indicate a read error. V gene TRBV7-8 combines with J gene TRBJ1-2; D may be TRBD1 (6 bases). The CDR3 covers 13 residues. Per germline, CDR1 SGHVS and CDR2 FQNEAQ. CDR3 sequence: CASSSDFKRDTSF. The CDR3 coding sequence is TGTGCCAGCAGCTCCGACTTTAAAAGGGACACTTCCTTC.

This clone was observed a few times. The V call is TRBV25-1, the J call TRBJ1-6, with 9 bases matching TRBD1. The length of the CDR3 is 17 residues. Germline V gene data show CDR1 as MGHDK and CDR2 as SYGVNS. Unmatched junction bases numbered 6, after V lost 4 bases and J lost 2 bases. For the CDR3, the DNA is TGTGCCAGCAGTGGACAGGGGGTCGTGACCTATAATTCACCCCTCCACTTT. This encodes CASSGQGVVTYNSPLHF.